The present TCR beta chain was sequenced within a study of T cell responses to AZD1222 COVID-19 vaccine. Study at large: Some second doses came at about 4 weeks and others at about 12 weeks; these were pooled. Findings and caveats of the study: At baseline, just five or six AZD1222 recipients tested seropositive. The study found Spike-specific TCR breadth and depth rose after two AZD1222 doses.

CDR3 length: 14 residues. V was clipped by 1 base and J by 8 bases, with 14 bases between them. From germline, CDR1 is LGHNA and CDR2 YNFKEQ. Here immunoSEQ multiplex PCR was the method, and the copy in TCRdb shows in-frame clones only, minus some. The sample has approximately 110,000 clones, roughly 90% seen once; the top ten hold about 1.2%. This clone appeared once. Its antigen is currently unknown. The sequences come from peripheral blood, collected on day 0 of AZD1222 vaccination. The receptor was isolated from an adult in good health. This chain joins TRBV4-2 and TRBJ1-1; D may be TRBD1 (5 bases). CDR3 DNA: TGTGCCAGCAGCCAAGGTAGGTCGGGACTCGAAGCTTTCTTT. Residues: CASSQGRSGLEAFF.